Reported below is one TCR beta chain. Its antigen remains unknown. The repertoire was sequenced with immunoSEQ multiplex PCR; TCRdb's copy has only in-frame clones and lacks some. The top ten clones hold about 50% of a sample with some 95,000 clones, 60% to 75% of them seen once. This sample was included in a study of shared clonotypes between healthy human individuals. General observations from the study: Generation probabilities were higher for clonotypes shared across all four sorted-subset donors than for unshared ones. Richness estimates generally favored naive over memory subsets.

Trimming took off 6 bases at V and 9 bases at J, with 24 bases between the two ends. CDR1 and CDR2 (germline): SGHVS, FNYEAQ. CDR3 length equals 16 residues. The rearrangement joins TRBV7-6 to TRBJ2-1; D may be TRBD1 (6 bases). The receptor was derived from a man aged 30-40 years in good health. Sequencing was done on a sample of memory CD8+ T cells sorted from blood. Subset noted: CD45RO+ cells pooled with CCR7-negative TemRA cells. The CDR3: CASRPTTGSRRGEQFF. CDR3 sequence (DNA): TGTGCCAGCAGACCAACTACAGGGAGTAGGAGAGGTGAGCAGTTCTTC.